This T cell receptor beta chain was sequenced for a study of blood T cell repertoires in COVID-19. Overall study: The United States, Italy and Spain provided the acute and convalescent COVID-19 samples. The cDNA or gDNA used as material had been derived from T cells, B-cell-depleted T cells, or PBMCs.

Trimming took 4 bases from V and 4 from J; bases not matched to a gene: 2. There are 14 residues in the CDR3. Germline V gene data show CDR1 as SGHTA and CDR2 as FQGNSA. Authors' methods: Counts of nucleated cells, estimated from reference gene primer amplification, were obtained. Assay used: immunoSEQ multiplex PCR; TCRdb lists only in-frame clones, some missing. V and J calls and clone size follow that table, whereas D and trimming were derived from the DNA. Of roughly 81,000 clones listed, roughly 91% are singletons. J is TRBJ2-2 and V is TRBV7-2, with TRBD1 matching 8 bases. This TCR derives from a woman in her forties or fifties in a cohort sampled during active COVID-19. The sample comprised peripheral blood. CDR3 amino acids: CASSYTGGTGELFF. As DNA, the CDR3 is TGTGCCAGCAGCTACACAGGGGGCACCGGGGAGCTGTTTTTT. The whole variable domain, remainder taken from reference TRBV7-2 and TRBJ2-2, is GAGVSQSPSNKVTEKGKDVELRCDPISGHTALYWYRQSLGQGLEFLIYFQGNSAPDKSGLPSDRFSAERTGGSVSTLTIQRTQQEDSAVYLCASSYTGGTGELFFGEGSRLTVL.